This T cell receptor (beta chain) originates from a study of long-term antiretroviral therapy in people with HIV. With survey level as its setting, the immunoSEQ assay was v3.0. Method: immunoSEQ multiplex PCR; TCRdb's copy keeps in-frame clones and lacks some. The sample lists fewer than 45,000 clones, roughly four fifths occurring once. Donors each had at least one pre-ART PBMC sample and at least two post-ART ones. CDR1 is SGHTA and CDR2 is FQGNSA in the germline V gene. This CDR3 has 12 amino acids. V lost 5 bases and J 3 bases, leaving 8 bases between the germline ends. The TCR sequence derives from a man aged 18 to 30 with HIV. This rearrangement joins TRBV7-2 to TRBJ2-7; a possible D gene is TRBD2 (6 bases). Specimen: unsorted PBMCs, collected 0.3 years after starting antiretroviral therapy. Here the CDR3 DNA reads TGTGCCAGCAGCGGGGGGTACTACGAGCAGTACTTC. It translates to CASSGGYYEQYF.